This T cell receptor (beta chain) was retrieved from a study of beta chain features in type 1 diabetes. This clone was observed a few times. Its antigen is as yet unknown. Sorted CD4+ subsets: naive, central memory, regulatory, stem cell-like memory (CD45RO/CCR7/CD25/CD127/CD95/CD27 panel). General observations from the study: TCRB CDR3s were moderately but significantly shorter in Type 1 diabetes patients in all four CD4+ subsets. Since sequencing was performed on cDNA, cells with high TCR expression could be over-represented.

As every portion of the isolated RNA was reverse transcribed, the sequencing read expressed TCRB transcripts. Using immunoSEQ multiplex PCR, the repertoire was profiled, and TCRdb retains in-frame clones only, with some absent. The sample holds 300,000 to 400,000 clones, around 9.6% seen once. The TCR comes from a man younger than 40 with type 1 diabetes. The sample comprised central memory CD4+ T cells from blood.

CDR3 DNA sequence: TGCGCCAGCAGCCCCCCGGGACTTCTAACTTCCTACGAGCAGTACTTC. Amino acids: CASSPPGLLTSYEQYF. This chain connects TRBV5-1 to TRBJ2-7; D may be TRBD2 (6 bases). Trimming shortened V by 4 bases and J by 1 base, and 18 bases separated the two germline ends. The CDR3 length is 16 residues. Germline CDR1 SGHRS, CDR2 YFSETQ.